The clone carrying this T cell receptor beta chain was seen only once. The entry originates in a study of blood T cell repertoires in COVID-19. Study-wide background: T cells, B-cell-depleted T cells, or PBMCs supplied cDNA or gDNA.

The CDR3 covers 14 residues. The V gene end was trimmed by 6 bases and the J gene end by 2 bases; junction bases not matched to a gene: 5. CDR1 is LNHDA, CDR2 SQIVND, per germline (reference sequence). As handled by the study authors: Reference gene primer amplification gave estimated nucleated cell counts. Measured with immunoSEQ multiplex PCR; TCRdb has only the in-frame clones, and not every one. The V and J calls and clone size come from that table; D and trimming were worked out from the DNA. The repertoire holds 90,000 to 150,000 clones, with approximately 79% as singletons. The chain recombines TRBV19 with TRBJ2-3; 7 nucleotides line up with TRBD2. Material: peripheral blood. The clonotype originates from a man in his forties or fifties with acute or convalescent COVID-19. The CDR3 sequence: CASSPGGFTDTQYF. CDR3 DNA: TGTGCCAGTAGCCCCGGGGGGTTCACAGATACGCAGTATTTT. The full variable domain, in which reference TRBV19 and TRBJ2-3 provide the parts outside the CDR3, is DGGITQSPKYLFRKEGQNVTLSCEQNLNHDAMYWYRQDPGQGLRLIYYSQIVNDFQKGDIAEGYSVSREKKESFPLTVTSAQKNPTAFYLCASSPGGFTDTQYFGPGTRLTVL.